Listed here are 9 T cell receptor beta chains from one sample, sequenced in a study of vaccination effects on CD4 cells after COVID-19. No antigen is known for these receptors. Antigen-specific CD4+ T cell clonotypes were called by their expansion after viral peptide-pool culture in ViraFEST. Culturing for roughly 10 days preceded CD4+ T cell isolation. From March to December 2020, the person had a SARS-CoV-2 infection that was confirmed by PCR. BNT162b2 vaccine or mRNA-1273 vaccine was given to participants in two doses. Repertoires were generated with immunoSEQ multiplex PCR, while TCRdb's copy carries only in-frame clones and drops some. This table holds 14,000 or so clones, over 65% found once. Sequencing was performed on CD4+ T cells from PBMCs cultured with HCoV-NL63 spike peptides, taken after COVID-19 vaccination. The receptor source for this set is a human donor who had a prior SARS-CoV-2 infection.

The chain has TRBV11-1 and TRBJ2-7; maybe TRBD2 (6 bases). Germline lookup yields CDR1 SGHAT and CDR2 FQDESV (reference sequence). Trimming pared 5 bases from V and 2 bases from J, leaving 13 bases between. The CDR3 spans 14 residues. CDR3 bases: TGTGCCAGCAGCCCAGGACGCGGGGCCTACGAGCAGTACTTC. This gives the protein CASSPGRGAYEQYF.

A single count supports this clone. The chain joins TRBV5-5 to TRBJ1-1, with 7 bases lining up with TRBD1. V lost 0 bases to trimming and J lost 0 bases; unmatched junction nucleotides: 2. The germline gives CDR1 SGHKS, CDR2 YYEKEE (reference sequence). This CDR3 is 15 amino acids long. CDR3: CASSLETGLNTEAFF. Here the CDR3 DNA reads TGTGCCAGCAGCTTGGAGACAGGGTTGAACACTGAAGCTTTCTTT.

The rearrangement joins TRBV10-3 to TRBJ1-5; D gene unclear. V shed 8 bases and J shed 2 bases, with 19 bases lying between them. Germline V gene sequence: CDR1 ENHRY, CDR2 SYGVKD. This CDR3 has 16 amino acids. The CDR3 DNA follows: TGTGCCATCGGATCGTCGGGCGGAGCTGGCAATCAGCCCCAGCATTTT. It specifies CAIGSSGGAGNQPQHF.

The J gene is TRBJ2-5, the V gene TRBV2, with 10 bases lining up with TRBD2. CDR3 length equals 15 residues. The V gene's germline CDR1 is SNHLY and CDR2 FYNNEI. V shed 3 bases, J shed 5 bases, and the junction held 6 bases outside the gene matches. CDR3: CASSDLSGRGETQYF. The CDR3 bases are TGTGCCAGCAGTGACTTGAGCGGGAGGGGGGAGACCCAGTACTTC.

V gene TRBV4-3 combines with J gene TRBJ1-1; D unclear. V was clipped by 0 bases and J by 1 base, with 9 bases between them. This CDR3 is built from 15 residues. Per the germline V gene, CDR1 is LGHNA and CDR2 is YSLEER. Here the CDR3 DNA reads TGCGCCAGCAGCCAAGATTCTCGAGGGAACACTGAAGCTTTCTTT. As protein: CASSQDSRGNTEAFF.

The table lists this clone with a few counts. This sequence joins TRBV9 and TRBJ2-1; 8 bases line up with TRBD1. With V trimmed by 0 bases and J by 5 bases, 13 bases remained unmatched. This CDR3 has 18 residues. CDR1 SGDLS and CDR2 YYNGEE come from the germline V gene. DNA of the CDR3: TGTGCCAGCAGCGTAGGTGTGGGAGAGGGACAGGCTAACAATGAGCAGTTCTTC. It specifies CASSVGVGEGQANNEQFF.

The V and J genes are TRBV6-5 and TRBJ2-7; 7 bases fit TRBD2. After removal of 0 bases from V and 3 bases from J, the junction contained 8 bases not matched to a gene. Germline assignment: CDR1 MNHEY and CDR2 SVGAGI. This CDR3 is built from 16 residues. In DNA form, the CDR3 reads TGTGCCAGCAGTTACTCGCCGGCTAGCGGTTACTACGAGCAGTACTTC. This encodes CASSYSPASGYYEQYF.

The chain has TRBV5-1 and TRBJ1-1; tentative D call: TRBD1 (6 bases). V dropped 5 bases and J dropped 5 bases, with 10 bases sitting between them. The V gene's germline CDR1 is SGHRS and CDR2 YFSETQ. This CDR3 region has 12 residues. The CDR3 region is CASSPDRTEAFF. The CDR3 bases are TGCGCCAGCAGTCCTGACAGGACTGAAGCTTTCTTT.

The chain carries TRBV5-1 and TRBJ2-2; D might be TRBD1 or TRBD2, each matching 6 bases. The germline V gene has CDR1 SGHRS and CDR2 YFSETQ. The CDR3 extends over 16 amino acids. V was cut by 0 bases and J by 4 bases, with 13 bases left in between. The CDR3 DNA is TGCGCCAGCAGCTTGGATCCCAGGGGAGGCACCGGGGAGCTGTTTTTT. Translation gives CASSLDPRGGTGELFF. The full variable domain, completed using reference TRBV5-1 and TRBJ2-2, is KAGVTQTPRYLIKTRGQQVTLSCSPISGHRSVSWYQQTPGQGLQFLFEYFSETQRNKGNFPGRFSGRQFSNSRSEMNVSTLELGDSALYLCASSLDPRGGTGELFFGEGSRLTVL.